The TCR beta chain described here comes from a study of neurological immune-mediated disorders. Study-wide points: TCR clonal expansion peaked in HTLV-1-associated myelopathy patients and was lowest in multiple sclerosis patients. The repertoires of 18 of 34 multiple sclerosis patients fell into one related-CDR3 cluster (a possible signature) under phylogenetic grouping.

Germline V gene data show CDR1 as SSHAT and CDR2 as FNYEAQ (reference sequence). After removal of 4 bases from V and 2 bases from J, the junction contained 1 base not matched to a gene. The CDR3 contains 14 residues. Each CDR3 protein gets one entry after TCRdb re-called the 5' RACE reads with MiXCR. This table holds 40,000 to 60,000 distinct CDR3 sequences, approximately 3.5% found once. This clonotype was seen at least ten times. The antigen is undetermined. The chain links TRBV7-7 to TRBJ2-5; 10 nucleotides align to TRBD2. Specimen: PBMCs. The clonotype was recovered from a man between 40 and 49 years old with multiple sclerosis. The CDR3 DNA reads TGTGCCAGCAGCTCAGCGGGGGGGCAAGAGACCCAGTACTTC. It codes for CASSSAGGQETQYF. Based on the CDR3 plus reference TRBV7-7 and TRBJ2-5, the full variable domain is GAGVSQSPRYKVTKRGQDVTLRCDPISSHATLYWYQQALGQGPEFLTYFNYEAQPDKSGLPSDRFSAERPEGSISTLTIQRTEQRDSAMYRCASSSAGGQETQYFGPGTRLLVL.